The clone carrying this T cell receptor (beta chain) was observed a single time. The data are from a study of T cells in Graves' hyperthyroidism and ophthalmopathy. The CDR3 is 16 residues long. Per the germline V gene, CDR1 is SGHAT and CDR2 is FQNNGV. V shed 5 bases, J shed 1 base, and the junction held 7 bases outside the gene matches. Source material for PBMCs was over 8 ml fresh peripheral blood. The CDR3 regions of TCR beta were amplified from RNA transcripts. Initially, a first-round RT-PCR of the TCR CDR3 employed the HTBI primer set. MiXCR, applied by TCRdb to the multiplex PCR reads, yields one record per CDR3 protein. The table records under 350,000 distinct CDR3 sequences, roughly 23% of them present only once.

This clonotype originated in a woman in her fifties or sixties with Graves' hyperthyroidism. The material sequenced was blood. The genes are TRBV11-2 and TRBJ2-5; 10 bases are a match to TRBD2. The CDR3 region is CASSRGLAELQETQYF. In nucleotides, the CDR3 is TGTGCCAGCAGCCGCGGACTAGCGGAACTCCAAGAGACCCAGTACTTC.